The present TCR beta chain was sequenced within a study of blood T cell repertoires in COVID-19. The V and J ends lost 5 bases and 2 bases, in that order; junction bases with no gene match: 2. This CDR3 region has 15 residues. Germline V gene sequence: CDR1 SGHTA, CDR2 FQGTGA. Sequenced by immunoSEQ multiplex PCR; TCRdb stores in-frame clones only, minus some. The sample consists of a few hundred thousand clones, around 89% of them appearing once. This TCR derives from a man aged 25-40 years with acute or convalescent COVID-19. Material for sequencing was peripheral blood. The J gene is TRBJ2-1, the V gene TRBV7-3; 11 bases are shared with TRBD2. CDR3 coding DNA: TGTGCCAGCAGCCTAGCGGGGGGCGCCTACAATGAGCAGTTCTTC. It yields the protein CASSLAGGAYNEQFF.